A few counts support the clone carrying this T cell receptor beta chain. Its antigen is unknown. This sample stems from a study of CD8 T cells in ankylosing spondylitis. Study-level points and caveats: Seven to nine highly homologous variants formed a TCR beta motif that appeared characteristic of ankylosing spondylitis blood.

Germline V lookup: CDR1 DFQATT, CDR2 SNEGSKA (reference sequence). The CDR3 loop spans 12 amino acids. Library preparation for TCR beta used quantitative 5'-RACE with molecular barcodes. Via MiXCR, TCRdb re-called the 5' RACE reads, giving one row per CDR3 protein. The sample includes some 340,000 distinct CDR3 sequences, 14% to 15% of them seen just once. This sequence joins TRBV20-1 and TRBJ1-1; tentative D call: TRBD1 (5 bases). This TCR was sampled from a male donor with ankylosing spondylitis or in good health (not recorded which). Sequences were obtained from blood, either unsorted or a sorted T cell fraction (not recorded which). Here the CDR3 reads CRPTKAGAEAFF. In DNA, the CDR3 is TGCAGGCCCACCAAAGCGGGGGCTGAAGCTTTCTTT.